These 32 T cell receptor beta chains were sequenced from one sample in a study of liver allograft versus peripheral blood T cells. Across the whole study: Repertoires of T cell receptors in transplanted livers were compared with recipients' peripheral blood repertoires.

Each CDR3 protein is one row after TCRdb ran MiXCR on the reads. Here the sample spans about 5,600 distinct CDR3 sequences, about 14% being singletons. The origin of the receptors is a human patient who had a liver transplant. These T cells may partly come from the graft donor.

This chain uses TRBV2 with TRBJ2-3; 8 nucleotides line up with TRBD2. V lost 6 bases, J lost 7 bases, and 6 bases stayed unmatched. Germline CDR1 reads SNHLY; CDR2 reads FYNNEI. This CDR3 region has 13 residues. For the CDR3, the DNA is TGTGCCAGCAGGGGTAGCGGGACCAATACGCAGTATTTT. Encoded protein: CASRGSGTNTQYF.

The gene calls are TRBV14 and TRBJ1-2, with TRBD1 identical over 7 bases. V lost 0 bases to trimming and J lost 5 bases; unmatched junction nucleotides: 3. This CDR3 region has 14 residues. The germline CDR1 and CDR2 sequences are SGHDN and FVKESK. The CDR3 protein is CASSQESQGYGYTF. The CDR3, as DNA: TGTGCCAGCAGCCAAGAATCACAGGGGTATGGCTACACCTTC.

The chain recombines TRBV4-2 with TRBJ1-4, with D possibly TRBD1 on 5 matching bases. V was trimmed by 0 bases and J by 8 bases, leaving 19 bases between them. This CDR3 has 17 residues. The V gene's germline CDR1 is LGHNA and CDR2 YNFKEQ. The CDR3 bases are TGTGCCAGCAGCCAAGATCTAGGTGGCAGGGTTGGGGAAAAACTGTTTTTT. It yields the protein CASSQDLGGRVGEKLFF.

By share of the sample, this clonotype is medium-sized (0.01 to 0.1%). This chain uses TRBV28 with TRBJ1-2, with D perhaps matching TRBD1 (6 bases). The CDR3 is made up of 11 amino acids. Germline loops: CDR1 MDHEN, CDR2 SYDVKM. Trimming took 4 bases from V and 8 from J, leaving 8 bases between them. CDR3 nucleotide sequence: TGTGCCAGCAGTTACAGGGACGGCTACACCTTC. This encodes CASSYRDGYTF.

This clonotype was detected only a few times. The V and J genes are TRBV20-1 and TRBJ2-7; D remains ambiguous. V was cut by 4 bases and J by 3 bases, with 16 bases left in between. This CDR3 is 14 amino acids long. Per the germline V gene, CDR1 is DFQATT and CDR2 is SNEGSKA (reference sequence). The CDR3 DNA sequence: TGCAGTGCTAATACTCCAAAAGCAGGCTACGAGCAGTACTTC. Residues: CSANTPKAGYEQYF.

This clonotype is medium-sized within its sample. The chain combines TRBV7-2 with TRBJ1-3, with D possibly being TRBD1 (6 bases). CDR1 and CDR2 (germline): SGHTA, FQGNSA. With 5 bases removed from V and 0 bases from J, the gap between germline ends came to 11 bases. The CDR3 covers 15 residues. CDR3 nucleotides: TGTGCCAGCAGCCCTCGGACAGCCTCTGGAAACACCATATATTTT. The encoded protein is CASSPRTASGNTIYF.

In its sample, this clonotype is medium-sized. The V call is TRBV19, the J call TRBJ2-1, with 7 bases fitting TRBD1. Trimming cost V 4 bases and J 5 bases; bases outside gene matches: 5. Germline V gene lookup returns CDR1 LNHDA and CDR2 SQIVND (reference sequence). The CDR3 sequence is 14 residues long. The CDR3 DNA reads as TGTGCCAGTAGTAGGACAGGTTGGGACAATGAGCAGTTCTTC. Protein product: CASSRTGWDNEQFF.

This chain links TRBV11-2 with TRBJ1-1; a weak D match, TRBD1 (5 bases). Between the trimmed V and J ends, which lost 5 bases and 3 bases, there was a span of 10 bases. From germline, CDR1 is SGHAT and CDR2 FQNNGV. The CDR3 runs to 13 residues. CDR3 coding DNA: TGTGCCAGCAGCCTTACGACAGACACTGAAGCTTTCTTT. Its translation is CASSLTTDTEAFF.

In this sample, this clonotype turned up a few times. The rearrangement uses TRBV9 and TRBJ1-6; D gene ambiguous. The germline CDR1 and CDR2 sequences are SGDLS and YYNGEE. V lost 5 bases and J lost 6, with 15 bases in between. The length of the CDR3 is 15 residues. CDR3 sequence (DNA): TGTGCCAGCAGGGGAGGTCTCACTTCTAATTCACCCCTCCACTTT. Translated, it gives CASRGGLTSNSPLHF.

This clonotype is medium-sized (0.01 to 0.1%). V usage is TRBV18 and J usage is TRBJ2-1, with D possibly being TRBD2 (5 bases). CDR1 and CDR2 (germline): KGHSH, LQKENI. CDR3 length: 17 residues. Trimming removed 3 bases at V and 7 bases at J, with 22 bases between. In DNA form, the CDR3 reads TGTGCCAGCTCACCGCTCTACTCTGGAGGACCGGGGAATGAGCAGTTCTTC. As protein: CASSPLYSGGPGNEQFF.

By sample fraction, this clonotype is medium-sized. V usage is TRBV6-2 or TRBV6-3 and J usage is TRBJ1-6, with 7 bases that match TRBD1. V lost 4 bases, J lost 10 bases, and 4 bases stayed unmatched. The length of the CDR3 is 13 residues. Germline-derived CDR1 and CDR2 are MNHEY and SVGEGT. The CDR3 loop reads CASSWDRGSPLHF. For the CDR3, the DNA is TGTGCCAGCAGTTGGGACAGAGGGTCACCCCTCCACTTT.

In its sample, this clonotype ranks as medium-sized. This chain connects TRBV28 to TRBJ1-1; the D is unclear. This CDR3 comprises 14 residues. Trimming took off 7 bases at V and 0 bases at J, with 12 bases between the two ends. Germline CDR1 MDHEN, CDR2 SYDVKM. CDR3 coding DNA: TGTGCCAGCACAAGTCCGGGCTTGAACACTGAAGCTTTCTTT. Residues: CASTSPGLNTEAFF.

The CDR3 sequence: CASRGTGVNWNTEAFF. For the CDR3, the DNA is TGTGCCAGCAGGGGGACAGGCGTAAACTGGAACACTGAAGCTTTCTTT. The chain couples TRBV28 to TRBJ1-1; 8 positions agree with TRBD1. This CDR3 is 16 amino acids long. Germline CDR1 is MDHEN and CDR2 is SYDVKM. The trim removed 6 bases at V and 1 base at J, leaving 10 bases unmatched.

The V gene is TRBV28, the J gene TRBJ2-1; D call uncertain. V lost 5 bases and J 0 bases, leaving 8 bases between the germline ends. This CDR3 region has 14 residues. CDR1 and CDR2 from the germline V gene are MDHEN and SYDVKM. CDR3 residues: CASSLFSSYNEQFF. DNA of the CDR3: TGTGCCAGCAGTCTATTTAGCTCCTACAATGAGCAGTTCTTC.

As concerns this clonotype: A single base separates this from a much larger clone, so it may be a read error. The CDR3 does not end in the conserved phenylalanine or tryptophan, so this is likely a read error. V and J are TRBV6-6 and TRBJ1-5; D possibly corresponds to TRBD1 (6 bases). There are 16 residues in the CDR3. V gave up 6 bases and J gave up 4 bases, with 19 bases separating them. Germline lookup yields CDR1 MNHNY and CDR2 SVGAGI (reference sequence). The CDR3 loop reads CASRYRGGQKNQPQHS. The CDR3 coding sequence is TGTGCCAGCAGGTATAGAGGGGGGCAGAAAAATCAGCCCCAGCATTCT.

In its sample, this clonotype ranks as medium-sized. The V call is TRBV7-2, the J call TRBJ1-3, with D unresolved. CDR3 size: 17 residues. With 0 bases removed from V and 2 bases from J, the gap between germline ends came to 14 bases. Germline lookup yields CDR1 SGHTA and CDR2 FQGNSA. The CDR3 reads CASSLALARRTGNTIYF. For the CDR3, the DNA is TGTGCCAGCAGCTTAGCGCTGGCACGTCGAACTGGAAACACCATATATTTT.

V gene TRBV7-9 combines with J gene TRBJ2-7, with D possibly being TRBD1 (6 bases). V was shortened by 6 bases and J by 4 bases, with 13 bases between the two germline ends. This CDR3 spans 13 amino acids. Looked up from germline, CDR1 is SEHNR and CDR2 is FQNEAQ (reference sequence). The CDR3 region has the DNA TGTGCCAGCAGGCGACAGGAGCGGTACGAGCAGTACTTC. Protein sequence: CASRRQERYEQYF. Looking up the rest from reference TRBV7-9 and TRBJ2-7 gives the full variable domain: DTGVSQNPRHKITKRGQNVTFRCDPISEHNRLYWYRQTLGQGPEFLTYFQNEAQLEKSRLLSDRFSAERPKGSFSTLEIQRTEQGDSAMYLCASRRQERYEQYFGPGTRLTVT.

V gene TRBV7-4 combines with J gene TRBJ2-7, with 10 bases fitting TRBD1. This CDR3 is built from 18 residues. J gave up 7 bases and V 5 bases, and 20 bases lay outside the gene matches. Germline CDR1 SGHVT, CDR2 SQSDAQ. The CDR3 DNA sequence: TGTGCCAGCAGCGGACCCTCTTCACCGGGACAGGGGTTCGGGGAGCAGTACTTC. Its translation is CASSGPSSPGQGFGEQYF.

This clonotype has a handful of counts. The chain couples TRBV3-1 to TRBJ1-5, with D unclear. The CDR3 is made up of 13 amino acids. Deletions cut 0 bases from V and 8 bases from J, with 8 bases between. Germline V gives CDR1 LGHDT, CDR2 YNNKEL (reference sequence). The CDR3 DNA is TGTGCCAGCAGCCAAGAATTAGGGAAGCCCCAGCATTTT. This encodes CASSQELGKPQHF. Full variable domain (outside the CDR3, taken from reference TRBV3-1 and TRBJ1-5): DTAVSQTPKYLVTQMGNDKSIKCEQNLGHDTMYWYKQDSKKFLKIMFSYNNKELIINETVPNRFSPKSPDKAHLNLHINSLELGDSAVYFCASSQELGKPQHFGDGTRLSIL.

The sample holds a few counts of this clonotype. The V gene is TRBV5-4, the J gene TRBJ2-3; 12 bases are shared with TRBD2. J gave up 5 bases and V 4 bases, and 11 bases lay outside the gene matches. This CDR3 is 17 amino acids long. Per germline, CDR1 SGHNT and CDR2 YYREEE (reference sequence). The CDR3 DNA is TGTGCCAGCAGCCGCGACTCGACTAGCGGGAGATTAGATACGCAGTATTTT. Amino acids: CASSRDSTSGRLDTQYF. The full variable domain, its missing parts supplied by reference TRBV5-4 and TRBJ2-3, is ETGVTQSPTHLIKTRGQQVTLRCSSQSGHNTVSWYQQALGQGPQFIFQYYREEENGRGNFPPRFSGLQFPNYSSELNVNALELDDSALYLCASSRDSTSGRLDTQYFGPGTRLTVL.

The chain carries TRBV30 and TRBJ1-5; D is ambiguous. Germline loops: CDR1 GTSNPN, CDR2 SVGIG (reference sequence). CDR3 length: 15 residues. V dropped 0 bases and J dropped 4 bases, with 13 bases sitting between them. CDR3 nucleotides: TGTGCCTGGAGTGTGGCGGGGTTTGGGAATCAGCCCCAGCATTTT. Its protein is CAWSVAGFGNQPQHF. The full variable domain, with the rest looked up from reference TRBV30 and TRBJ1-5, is SQTIHQWPATLVQPVGSPLSLECTVEGTSNPNLYWYRQAAGRGLQLLFYSVGIGQISSEVPQNLSASRPQDRQFILSSKKLLLSDSGFYLCAWSVAGFGNQPQHFGDGTRLSIL.

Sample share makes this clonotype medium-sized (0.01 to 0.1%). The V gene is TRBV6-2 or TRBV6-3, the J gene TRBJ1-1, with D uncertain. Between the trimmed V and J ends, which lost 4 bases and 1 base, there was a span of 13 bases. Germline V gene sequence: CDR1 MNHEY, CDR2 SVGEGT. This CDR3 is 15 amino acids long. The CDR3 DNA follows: TGTGCCAGCAGTTTGACCCAACTTCGGAACACTGAAGCTTTCTTT. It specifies CASSLTQLRNTEAFF.

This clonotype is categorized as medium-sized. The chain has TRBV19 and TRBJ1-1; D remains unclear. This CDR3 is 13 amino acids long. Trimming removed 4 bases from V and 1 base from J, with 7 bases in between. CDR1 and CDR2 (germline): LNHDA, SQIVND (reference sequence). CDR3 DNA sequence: TGTGCCAGTAGTACAACACCGAACACTGAAGCTTTCTTT. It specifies CASSTTPNTEAFF. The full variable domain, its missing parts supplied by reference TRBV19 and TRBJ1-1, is DGGITQSPKYLFRKEGQNVTLSCEQNLNHDAMYWYRQDPGQGLRLIYYSQIVNDFQKGDIAEGYSVSREKKESFPLTVTSAQKNPTAFYLCASSTTPNTEAFFGQGTRLTVV.

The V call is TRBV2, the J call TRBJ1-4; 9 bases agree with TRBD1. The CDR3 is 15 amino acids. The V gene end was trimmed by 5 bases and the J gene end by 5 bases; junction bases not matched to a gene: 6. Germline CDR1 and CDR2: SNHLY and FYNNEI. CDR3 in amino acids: CASSLQGARNEKLFF. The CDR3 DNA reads TGTGCCAGCAGTCTACAGGGGGCCAGGAATGAAAAACTGTTTTTT.

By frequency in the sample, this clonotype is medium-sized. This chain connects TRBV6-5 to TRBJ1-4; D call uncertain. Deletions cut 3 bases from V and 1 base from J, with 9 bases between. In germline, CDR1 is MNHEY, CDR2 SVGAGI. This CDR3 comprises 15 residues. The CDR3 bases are TGTGCCAGCAGTTATGGCCGAGGAACTAATGAAAAACTGTTTTTT. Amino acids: CASSYGRGTNEKLFF.

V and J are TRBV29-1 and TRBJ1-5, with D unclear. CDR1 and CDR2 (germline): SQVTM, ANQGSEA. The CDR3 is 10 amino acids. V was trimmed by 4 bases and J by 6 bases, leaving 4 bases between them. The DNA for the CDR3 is TGCAGCGTTGCCCTTCAGCCCCAGCATTTT. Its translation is CSVALQPQHF.

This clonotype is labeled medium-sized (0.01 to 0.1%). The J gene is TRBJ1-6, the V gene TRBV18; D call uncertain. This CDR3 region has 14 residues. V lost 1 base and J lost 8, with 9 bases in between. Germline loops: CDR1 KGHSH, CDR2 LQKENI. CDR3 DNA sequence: TGTGCCAGCTCACCACAGGTTGGGGATTCACCCCTCCACTTT. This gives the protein CASSPQVGDSPLHF.

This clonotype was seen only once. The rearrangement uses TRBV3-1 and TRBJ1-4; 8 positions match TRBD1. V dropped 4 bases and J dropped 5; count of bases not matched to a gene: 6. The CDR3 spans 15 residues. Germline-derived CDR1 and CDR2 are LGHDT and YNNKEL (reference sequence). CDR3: CASSLSGTGNEKLFF. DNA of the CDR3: TGTGCCAGCAGCCTTTCCGGGACAGGAAATGAAAAACTGTTTTTT.

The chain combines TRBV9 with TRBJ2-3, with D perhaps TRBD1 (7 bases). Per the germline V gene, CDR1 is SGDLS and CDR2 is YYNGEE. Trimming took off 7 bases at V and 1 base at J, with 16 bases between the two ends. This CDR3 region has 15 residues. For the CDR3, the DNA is TGTGCCAGCTGCCCAGGGGGAGGCCGCACAGATACGCAGTATTTT. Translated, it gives CASCPGGGRTDTQYF.

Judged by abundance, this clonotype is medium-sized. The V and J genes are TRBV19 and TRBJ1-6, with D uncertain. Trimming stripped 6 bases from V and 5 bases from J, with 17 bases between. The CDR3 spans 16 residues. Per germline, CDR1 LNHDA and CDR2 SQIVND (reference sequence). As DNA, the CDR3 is TGTGCCAGTAGGGCCGGTGTGTCGGCGAATAATTCACCCCTCCACTTT. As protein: CASRAGVSANNSPLHF.

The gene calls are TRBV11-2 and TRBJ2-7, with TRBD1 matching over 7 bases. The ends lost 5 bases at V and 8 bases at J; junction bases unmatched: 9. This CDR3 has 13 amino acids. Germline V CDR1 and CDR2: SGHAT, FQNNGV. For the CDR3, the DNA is TGTGCCAGCAGCCATGGACAGGATTACCAGCAGTACTTC. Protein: CASSHGQDYQQYF.

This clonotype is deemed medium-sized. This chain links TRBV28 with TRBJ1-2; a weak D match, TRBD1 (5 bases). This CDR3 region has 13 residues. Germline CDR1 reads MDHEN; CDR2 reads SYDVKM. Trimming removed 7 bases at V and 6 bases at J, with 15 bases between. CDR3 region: CASTSQADHGYTF. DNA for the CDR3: TGTGCCAGCACCTCACAGGCGGACCATGGCTACACCTTC.